The 25 T cell receptor beta chains below all came from one sample that was sequenced in a study of shared clonotypes between healthy human individuals. Only CD45RO-negative cells positively selected for CCR7 counted as naive CD8 cells, so terminally differentiated effector memory CD45RA+ cells were excluded. Assay: immunoSEQ multiplex PCR; the TCRdb copy retains only in-frame clones and omits some. The sample comprises about 580,000 clones, roughly 98% of which are singletons, and approximately 0.3% rests with the top ten. The sequenced material came from naive CD8+ T cells sorted from blood. These receptors all stem from a man aged 25-45 years in good health.

The chain employs TRBV4-3 and TRBJ1-4; tentatively, D is TRBD1 (6 bases). This CDR3 spans 15 amino acids. The V gene's germline CDR1 is LGHNA and CDR2 YSLEER. V lost 2 bases, J lost 6 bases, and 13 bases lay in between. CDR3 in amino acids: CASSQFMTGDEKLFF. CDR3 coding DNA: TGCGCCAGCAGCCAATTCATGACAGGCGATGAAAAACTGTTTTTT.

This chain uses TRBV15 with TRBJ1-1; D is unclear. The V and J ends lost 0 bases and 4 bases respectively, with 21 bases between them. The germline V gene encodes CDR1 LNHNV and CDR2 YYDKDF (reference sequence). The CDR3 runs 18 residues. CDR3 nucleotides: TGTGCCACCAGCAGAGAGCGGGGAGGAAGCCGGGAGGGCACTGAAGCTTTCTTT. This sequence encodes CATSRERGGSREGTEAFF.

The chain employs TRBV4-3 and TRBJ1-1; D unresolved. The CDR3 is 14 amino acids. Looked up from germline, CDR1 is LGHNA and CDR2 is YSLEER. Deletions cut 0 bases from V and 1 base from J, with 6 bases between. This CDR3 is CASSQDSENTEAFF. CDR3 nucleotide sequence: TGCGCCAGCAGCCAAGACTCGGAGAACACTGAAGCTTTCTTT.

The chain uses TRBV7-9 and TRBJ1-2, with a possible D match to TRBD1 (6 bases). This CDR3 has 14 amino acids. In germline, CDR1 is SEHNR, CDR2 FQNEAQ (reference sequence). The V end was cut by 5 bases, the J end by 2 bases, with 12 bases between. CDR3: CASSLGTGNYGYTF. The CDR3 DNA reads TGTGCCAGCAGCCTAGGCACAGGGAACTATGGCTACACCTTC.

The chain uses TRBV19 and TRBJ2-5, with 7 bases lining up with TRBD1. Trimming removed 7 bases from V and 2 bases from J; junction bases left unmatched: 7. CDR1 and CDR2 from the germline V gene are LNHDA and SQIVND (reference sequence). The CDR3 is made up of 14 amino acids. CDR3 sequence reads: CASTQGQHQETQYF. DNA for the CDR3: TGTGCCAGTACCCAGGGACAGCATCAAGAGACCCAGTACTTC.

V usage is TRBV9 and J usage is TRBJ2-3; D call uncertain. Germline V gives CDR1 SGDLS, CDR2 YYNGEE. V was trimmed by 0 bases and J by 2 bases, leaving 13 bases between them. This CDR3 region has 16 residues. CDR3: CASSVEGQAITDTQYF. The DNA of the CDR3 is TGTGCCAGCAGCGTAGAAGGGCAGGCGATCACAGATACGCAGTATTTT.

Comments on this clone: This CDR3 is also generated by other DNA sequences in the sample. The chain recombines TRBV27 with TRBJ2-7, with D unresolved. CDR3 length: 13 residues. Per germline, CDR1 MNHEY and CDR2 SMNVEV (reference sequence). Between the trimmed V and J ends, which lost 2 bases and 0 bases, there was a span of 5 bases. This chain's CDR3 is CASSLAPSYEQYF. In DNA form, the CDR3 reads TGTGCCAGCAGTTTAGCTCCCTCCTACGAGCAGTACTTC.

The chain combines TRBV9 with TRBJ2-1; the match to TRBD2 covers 7 bases. V dropped 0 bases and J dropped 6; count of bases not matched to a gene: 9. The germline V gene encodes CDR1 SGDLS and CDR2 YYNGEE. The CDR3 consists of 16 residues. The CDR3 is CASSVAGGRAGNEQFF. The CDR3 bases are TGTGCCAGCAGCGTAGCTGGGGGGAGGGCCGGCAATGAGCAGTTCTTC.

The V and J genes are TRBV10-1 and TRBJ2-7; possible D gene TRBD2, 5 bases. The V gene lost 4 bases and the J gene lost 1 base, with 8 bases spanning the gap. CDR1 is WNHNN and CDR2 is SYGVQD in the germline V gene (reference sequence). CDR3 length: 13 residues. DNA for the CDR3: TGCGCCAGCAGTGCCGAGGGATCCTACGAGCAGTACTTC. Its translation is CASSAEGSYEQYF.

The chain carries TRBV15 and TRBJ1-5; no clear D. The V gene's germline CDR1 is LNHNV and CDR2 YYDKDF (reference sequence). V was clipped by 0 bases and J by 9 bases, with 9 bases between them. The CDR3 covers 13 residues. CDR3 DNA: TGTGCCACCAGCAGAGATCAGTGGAGGCCCCAGCATTTT. Translating it yields CATSRDQWRPQHF.

The V and J genes are TRBV7-8 and TRBJ2-1; D uncertain. Germline V gives CDR1 SGHVS, CDR2 FQNEAQ. The CDR3 loop spans 15 amino acids. V lost 1 base and J 2 bases, leaving 9 bases between the germline ends. CDR3 sequence reads: CASSLVPKTYNEQFF. The CDR3 DNA follows: TGTGCCAGCAGCTTAGTACCGAAAACCTACAATGAGCAGTTCTTC.

The V gene is TRBV5-1, the J gene TRBJ2-2; D is ambiguous. Germline V gene data show CDR1 as SGHRS and CDR2 as YFSETQ. V was trimmed by 1 base and J by 3 bases, leaving 7 bases between them. The CDR3 spans 14 residues. The CDR3 sequence: CASSLIRDTGELFF. The CDR3 nucleotides read TGCGCCAGCAGCTTGATTCGGGACACCGGGGAGCTGTTTTTT.

The chain carries TRBV29-1 and TRBJ2-3; D is ambiguous. Germline V gene sequence: CDR1 SQVTM, CDR2 ANQGSEA. V shed 1 base and J shed 8 bases, with 19 bases lying between them. The CDR3 sequence is 15 residues long. CDR3: CSVEGSSPFTGTQYF. The CDR3 DNA reads as TGCAGCGTTGAAGGTTCATCCCCCTTTACGGGTACGCAGTATTTT.

This rearrangement joins TRBV6-6 to TRBJ2-7; tentatively, D is TRBD1 or TRBD2 (5 bases each). The CDR3 runs 14 residues. Looked up from germline, CDR1 is MNHNY and CDR2 is SVGAGI (reference sequence). Trimming took off 5 bases at V and 2 bases at J, with 13 bases between the two ends. In DNA form, the CDR3 reads TGTGCCAGCAGTCCCGGGACCAACCCCTACGAGCAGTACTTC. Amino acid sequence: CASSPGTNPYEQYF.

In DNA, the CDR3 is TGTGCCAGCAGGCTGAGGACAGGAACCTACAATGAGCAGTTCTTC. It is translated as CASRLRTGTYNEQFF. V is TRBV27 and J is TRBJ2-1, with 7 bases identical to TRBD1. Germline CDR1 MNHEY, CDR2 SMNVEV (reference sequence). The CDR3 has 15 residues. With 6 bases clipped from V and 2 bases from J, the junction kept 7 bases outside the gene matches.

This clone was seen a single time. The J gene is TRBJ2-5, the V gene TRBV13; D is tentatively TRBD1 or TRBD2 (5 bases each). The CDR3 totals 13 residues. The germline gives CDR1 PRHDT, CDR2 FYEKMQ (reference sequence). Trimming pared 4 bases from V and 5 bases from J, leaving 11 bases between. In DNA, the CDR3 is TGTGCCAGCAGCTCGGGACCGGCGGAGACCCAGTACTTC. Encoded protein: CASSSGPAETQYF.

The chain is built from TRBV6-5 and TRBJ2-1; 15 bases match TRBD2. Looked up from germline, CDR1 is MNHEY and CDR2 is SVGAGI. The trim removed 6 bases at V and 7 bases at J, leaving 4 bases unmatched. The CDR3 has 15 residues. CDR3 region: CASSWTSGRGNEQFF. CDR3 DNA sequence: TGTGCCAGCAGCTGGACTAGCGGGAGGGGTAATGAGCAGTTCTTC.

The CDR3 loop reads CAHARDNYGYTF. The CDR3 DNA sequence: TGTGCCCACGCCAGGGATAACTATGGCTACACCTTC. This chain links TRBV2 with TRBJ1-2; the D gene is possibly TRBD1 (5 bases). V shed 11 bases and J shed 1 base, with 11 bases lying between them. Germline CDR1 and CDR2: SNHLY and FYNNEI. The CDR3 totals 12 residues.

This sequence joins TRBV7-2 and TRBJ2-7; D is ambiguous. This CDR3 region has 12 residues. The germline V and J ends were trimmed by 5 bases and 2 bases, with 7 bases remaining between them. Germline V gives CDR1 SGHTA, CDR2 FQGNSA. In DNA, the CDR3 is TGTGCCAGCAGCACGAACACCTACGAGCAGTACTTC. Translated: CASSTNTYEQYF.

This chain joins TRBV7-8 and TRBJ2-7; possibly TRBD1 for D (6 bases). There are 13 residues in the CDR3. Germline V gene data show CDR1 as SGHVS and CDR2 as FQNEAQ. The V gene lost 6 bases and the J gene lost 0 bases, with 9 bases spanning the gap. Here the CDR3 DNA reads TGTGCCAGCAGTTCGGGACACTCCTACGAGCAGTACTTC. It specifies CASSSGHSYEQYF. The variable domain in full, completed from reference TRBV7-8 and TRBJ2-7, reads GAGVSQSPRYKVAKRGQDVALRCDPISGHVSLFWYQQALGQGPEFLTYFQNEAQLDKSGLPSDRFFAERPEGSVSTLKIQRTQQEDSAVYLCASSSGHSYEQYFGPGTRLTVT.

The chain carries TRBV5-1 and TRBJ2-2; unclear D gene. V shed 0 bases and J shed 7 bases, with 13 bases lying between them. Looked up from germline, CDR1 is SGHRS and CDR2 is YFSETQ. There are 15 residues in the CDR3. CDR3 DNA sequence: TGCGCCAGCAGCTTGGCTCTGGTAGGGATCGGGGAGCTGTTTTTT. Its protein product is CASSLALVGIGELFF.

The chain recombines TRBV27 with TRBJ1-2; TRBD1 aligns across 8 bases. This CDR3 contains 16 residues. Trimming took 5 bases from V and 0 from J; bases not matched to a gene: 8. CDR1 MNHEY and CDR2 SMNVEV come from the germline V gene (reference sequence). In DNA form, the CDR3 reads TGTGCCAGCAGTCCGCGACAGGGGTATCCTAACTATGGCTACACCTTC. Its protein is CASSPRQGYPNYGYTF.

The genes are TRBV7-2 and TRBJ1-4; 7 nucleotides line up with TRBD1. Germline trimming cut 5 bases from V and 7 bases from J; bases unmatched to any gene: 19. Germline loops: CDR1 SGHTA, CDR2 FQGNSA. The CDR3 has 18 residues. CDR3 sequence: CASSPRLGGLPVGEKLFF. The CDR3 bases are TGTGCCAGCAGCCCGAGGCTAGGGGGCCTTCCGGTGGGTGAAAAACTGTTTTTT.

The chain links TRBV29-1 to TRBJ2-7, with a weak D call TRBD1 (6 bases). In germline, CDR1 is SQVTM, CDR2 ANQGSEA. V dropped 6 bases and J dropped 5 bases, with 17 bases sitting between them. This CDR3 has 13 amino acids. The CDR3 DNA reads TGCAGCGTATCTGACAGGATTAGGGACGAGCAGTACTTC. Translated, it gives CSVSDRIRDEQYF.

The V gene is TRBV29-1, the J gene TRBJ2-7; tentatively, D is TRBD1 (5 bases). CDR1 is SQVTM and CDR2 is ANQGSEA in the germline V gene. There are 15 residues in the CDR3. With 4 bases removed from V and 0 bases from J, the gap between germline ends came to 16 bases. The DNA for the CDR3 is TGCAGCGTTGCTCCCTTTGGGGCGGCCTCCTACGAGCAGTACTTC. It translates to CSVAPFGAASYEQYF.